The T cell receptor (beta chain) under discussion was sequenced for a study of neurological immune-mediated disorders. This clonotype came up many times. Its antigen is as yet unknown. The cDNA was synthesized by means of template-switch 5'RACE, which was carried out with 10-nucleotide random UMIs. In TCRdb, the 5' RACE reads were re-called with MiXCR into one record per CDR3 protein. Here the sample spans tens of thousands of distinct CDR3 sequences, about 2.5% being singletons. Study-wide points: Neither clinical nor MRI features showed any association with the multiple sclerosis repertoire cluster, and the authors stated that larger cohorts are needed. The repertoires of 18 of 34 multiple sclerosis patients fell into one related-CDR3 cluster (a possible signature) under phylogenetic grouping.

The length of the CDR3 is 13 residues. The V end was cut by 1 base, the J end by 7 bases, with 11 bases between. V and J are TRBV12-3 or TRBV12-4 and TRBJ2-7; the D gene is possibly TRBD2 (6 bases). Sequencing used PBMCs. The TCR sequence derives from a man in his forties or fifties with multiple sclerosis. CDR3 loop: CASSLGSAGEQYF. The CDR3 DNA reads as TGTGCCAGCAGTTTAGGTTCGGCGGGGGAGCAGTACTTC.